A selection of T cell receptor beta chains follows, all from one sample in a study of early T cells in non-severe SARS-CoV-2 infection. TCRdb ran MiXCR on the 5' RACE reads and lists one entry per CDR3 protein. The sample lists about 25,000 distinct CDR3 sequences; roughly 4.4% were seen once. What was sequenced was whole blood. The receptors were sampled from an adult who was a healthcare worker with PCR-confirmed SARS-CoV-2 infection or an uninfected control (not recorded which). CDR3s include the opening cysteine and the closing phenylalanine or tryptophan. A D gene is named only where the DNA matches it firmly.

d_call,j_call,v_call,cdr3_aa
-,TRBJ2-3,TRBV7-8,CASSLASGNSGTDTQYF
-,TRBJ1-6,TRBV14,CASSLNFNSPLHF
-,TRBJ2-1,TRBV20-1,CSARELGPRDEQFF
TRBD2,TRBJ2-3,TRBV11-3,CASSLEAGGTQAQYF
TRBD2,TRBJ2-7,TRBV3-1,CASSRGTSGSYEQYF
-,TRBJ2-5,TRBV5-1,CASSFDKETQYF
TRBD1,TRBJ2-3,TRBV7-7,CASSTRQGDTQYF
TRBD1,TRBJ2-7,TRBV20-1,CSAIGVHGEGLAGRTGDSTEQYF
-,TRBJ2-1,TRBV21-1,CASAAVTGEQFF
TRBD2,TRBJ2-4,TRBV20-1,CSARATSGRPESGNIQYF
-,TRBJ1-1,TRBV11-2,CASSLEAGWNTEAFF
-,TRBJ2-7,TRBV7-2,CASSLGQAFYEQYF
-,TRBJ1-2,TRBV9,CASSPPGWGHNGYTF
-,TRBJ1-1,TRBV5-1,CASSLPDQAEAFF
-,TRBJ1-6,TRBV6-2/TRBV6-3,CASRKDAWRNSPLHF
-,TRBJ2-3,TRBV5-1,CASSPRRGDTQYF
-,TRBJ2-1,TRBV29-1,CSVGRGTDNEQFF
-,TRBJ2-5,TRBV29-1,CSVSWSKGETQYF
-,TRBJ2-7,TRBV28,CASSLGDYEQYF
-,TRBJ2-5,TRBV20-1,CSASTPQETQYF
-,TRBJ1-1,TRBV7-7,CASSLAAGTEAFF
TRBD1,TRBJ1-5,TRBV19,CASSTTGVSNQPQHF
-,TRBJ2-1,TRBV3-1,CASSQDRAYNEQFF
TRBD1,TRBJ2-1,TRBV2,CASGGQGVINEQFF
TRBD2,TRBJ2-1,TRBV20-1,CSARDTGGPSNEQFF
TRBD2,TRBJ2-1,TRBV6-5,CVSSGGLAGVNEQFF
-,TRBJ2-7,TRBV6-5,CASSYVASGVYEQYF
TRBD2,TRBJ2-3,TRBV7-8,CASSLSWGLGTDTQYF
-,TRBJ1-6,TRBV7-3,CASSLRPHIAGSDNSPLHF
-,TRBJ1-4,TRBV6-5,CASSRTPAATNEKLFF
-,TRBJ2-5,TRBV5-1,CASSRQSQETQYF
TRBD2,TRBJ2-1,TRBV7-9,CASSLLASSYNEQFF
-,TRBJ2-2,TRBV6-6,CASSYGRMEGTGELFF
-,TRBJ1-4,TRBV27,CASSSGGGGNEKLFF
-,TRBJ2-7,TRBV11-3,CASSAPGHPYEQYF
TRBD2,TRBJ2-7,TRBV20-1,CSDQRDYSYEQYF
TRBD1,TRBJ2-3,TRBV19,CASSLQGLHTDTQYF
TRBD2,TRBJ2-1,TRBV10-3,CATQGTSGYNEQFF
TRBD1,TRBJ1-5,TRBV6-6,CASSYPSGQGSLGGQPQHF
-,TRBJ1-5,TRBV6-5,CASSRLGLSNQPQHF